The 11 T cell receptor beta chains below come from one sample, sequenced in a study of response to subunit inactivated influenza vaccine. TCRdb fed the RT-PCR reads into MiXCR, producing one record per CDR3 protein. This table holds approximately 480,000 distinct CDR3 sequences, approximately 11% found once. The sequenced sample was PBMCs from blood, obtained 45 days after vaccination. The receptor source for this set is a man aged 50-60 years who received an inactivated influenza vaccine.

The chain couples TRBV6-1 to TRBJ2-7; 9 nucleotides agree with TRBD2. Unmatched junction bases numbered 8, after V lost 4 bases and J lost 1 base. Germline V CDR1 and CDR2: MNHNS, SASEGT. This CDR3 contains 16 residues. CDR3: CASSVKGGLASYEQYF. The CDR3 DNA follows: TGTGCCAGCAGTGTGAAGGGGGGACTAGCTTCCTACGAGCAGTACTTC.

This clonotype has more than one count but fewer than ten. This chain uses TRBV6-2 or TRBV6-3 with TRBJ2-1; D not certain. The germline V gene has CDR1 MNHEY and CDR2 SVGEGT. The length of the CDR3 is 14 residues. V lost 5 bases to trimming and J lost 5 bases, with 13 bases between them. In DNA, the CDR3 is TGTGCCAGCAGTCTTACGGCAAGTAACAATGAGCAGTTCTTC. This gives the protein CASSLTASNNEQFF.

This chain's CDR3 is CASSPPLGGGRNEQFF. DNA for the CDR3: TGTGCCAGCAGCCCCCCGCTAGGCGGGGGAAGAAATGAGCAGTTCTTC. This chain joins TRBV16 and TRBJ2-1; 7 bases agree with TRBD2. The V and J ends lost 4 bases and 7 bases, in that order; junction bases with no gene match: 13. Germline-derived CDR1 and CDR2 are KGHSY and FQNENV. The CDR3 loop spans 16 amino acids.

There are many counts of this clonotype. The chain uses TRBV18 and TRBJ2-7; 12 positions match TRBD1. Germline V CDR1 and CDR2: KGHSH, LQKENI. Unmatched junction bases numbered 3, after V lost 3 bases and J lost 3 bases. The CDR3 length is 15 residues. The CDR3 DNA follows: TGTGCCAGCTCACCTGGGACAGGGGGCCTCTACGAGCAGTACTTC. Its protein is CASSPGTGGLYEQYF.

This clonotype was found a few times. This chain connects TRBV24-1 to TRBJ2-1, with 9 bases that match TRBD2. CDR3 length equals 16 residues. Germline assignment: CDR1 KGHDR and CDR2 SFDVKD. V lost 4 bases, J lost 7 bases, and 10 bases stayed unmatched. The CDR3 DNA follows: TGTGCCACCAGTGAGAGGTGGGGTCTAGCGGGAAATGAGCAGTTCTTC. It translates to CATSERWGLAGNEQFF.

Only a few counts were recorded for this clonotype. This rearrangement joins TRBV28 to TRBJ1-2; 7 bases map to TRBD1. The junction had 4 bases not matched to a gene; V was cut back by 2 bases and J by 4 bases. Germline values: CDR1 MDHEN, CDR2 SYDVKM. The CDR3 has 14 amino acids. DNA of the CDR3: TGTGCCAGCAGTTTAATCACAGGGGTCTATGGCTACACCTTC. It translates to CASSLITGVYGYTF.

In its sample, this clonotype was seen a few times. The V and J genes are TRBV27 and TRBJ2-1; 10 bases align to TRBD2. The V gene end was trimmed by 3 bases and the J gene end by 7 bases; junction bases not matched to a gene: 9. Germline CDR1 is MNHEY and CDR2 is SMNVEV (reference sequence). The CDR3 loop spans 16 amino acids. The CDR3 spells CASSFLAGVGGNEQFF. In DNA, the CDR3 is TGTGCCAGCAGTTTCCTAGCGGGAGTAGGGGGGAATGAGCAGTTCTTC.

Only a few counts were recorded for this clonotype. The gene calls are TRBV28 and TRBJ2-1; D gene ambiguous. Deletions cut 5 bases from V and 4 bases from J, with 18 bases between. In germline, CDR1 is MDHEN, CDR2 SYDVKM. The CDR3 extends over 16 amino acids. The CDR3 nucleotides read TGTGCCAGCAGTCCCCATACCTTAATAATATACAATGAGCAGTTCTTC. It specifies CASSPHTLIIYNEQFF.

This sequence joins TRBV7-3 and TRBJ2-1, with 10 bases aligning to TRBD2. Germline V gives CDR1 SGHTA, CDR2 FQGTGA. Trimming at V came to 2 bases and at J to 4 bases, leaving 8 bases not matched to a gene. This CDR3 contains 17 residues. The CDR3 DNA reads TGTGCCAGCAGCTTATCGGCTAGCGGGGGTTCTTACAATGAGCAGTTCTTC. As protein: CASSLSASGGSYNEQFF.

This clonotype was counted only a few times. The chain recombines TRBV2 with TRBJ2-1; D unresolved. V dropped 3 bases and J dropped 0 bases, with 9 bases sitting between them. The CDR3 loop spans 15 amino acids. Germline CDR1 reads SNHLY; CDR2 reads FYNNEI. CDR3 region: CASSDGRSSYNEQFF. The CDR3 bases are TGTGCCAGCAGTGACGGACGAAGCTCCTACAATGAGCAGTTCTTC.

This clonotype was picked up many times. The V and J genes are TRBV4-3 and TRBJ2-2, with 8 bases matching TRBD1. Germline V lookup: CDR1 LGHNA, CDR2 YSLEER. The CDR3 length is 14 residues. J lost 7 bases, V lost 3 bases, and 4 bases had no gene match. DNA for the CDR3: TGCGCCAGCAGCCAGAGACAGGGGTTCGGGGAGCTGTTTTTT. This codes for CASSQRQGFGELFF.